Listed here are 2 T cell receptor beta chains from one sample, sequenced in a study of blood T cell repertoires in COVID-19 (TCRdb year 2020). The library was generated by the immunoSEQ multiplex PCR assay. TCRdb re-hosts the immuneACCESS table, in-frame sequences only. Its copies lack some clones; in the studies checked, an unresolved V gene accounts for under half of them, and the cause for the rest is not known. This sample holds about 310,000 clones; 80% to 90% were observed only once. The ten biggest clones cover 1% of the sample. The sample consisted of peripheral blood. The source of these receptors is a man aged 45-65 years with active or convalescent COVID-19.

V gene TRBV30 combines with J gene TRBJ2-5; 10 bases are shared with TRBD1. Germline values: CDR1 GTSNPN, CDR2 SVGIG (reference sequence). This CDR3 contains 15 residues. The V and J ends lost 2 bases and 5 bases, in that order; junction bases with no gene match: 8. Here the CDR3 DNA reads TGTGCCTGGAGTCCTCGACAGGGGGCGGGGGAGACCCAGTACTTC. It specifies CAWSPRQGAGETQYF.

The chain carries TRBV2 and TRBJ2-2, with TRBD2 matching over 9 bases. In germline, CDR1 is SNHLY, CDR2 FYNNEI. V shed 8 bases, J shed 5 bases, and the junction held 9 bases outside the gene matches. This CDR3 is built from 15 residues. The DNA of the CDR3 is TGTGCCAGCCTTCTCACTCTAGCGGGAACCGGGGAGCTGTTTTTT. Translating gives CASLLTLAGTGELFF. The full variable domain, completed using reference TRBV2 and TRBJ2-2, is EPEVTQTPSHQVTQMGQEVILRCVPISNHLYFYWYRQILGQKVEFLVSFYNNEISEKSEIFDDQFSVERPDGSNFTLKIRSTKLEDSAMYFCASLLTLAGTGELFFGEGSRLTVL.